These T cell receptor beta chains were read from a single sample in a study of shared clonotypes between healthy human individuals. The method was immunoSEQ multiplex PCR; TCRdb's version includes in-frame clones alone and lacks a portion of them. The sample includes roughly 2.1 million clones, approximately 94% of them seen just once. Material for sequencing was naive CD8+ T cells from PBMCs. The receptors were gathered from a man between 18 and 29 years old in good health. Some clones in this sample may be carry-over from other donors' samples. Both conserved end residues are part of each CDR3. The D gene is left open where the match is weak. Not all rows give a size; the values are once, few, many and, for expanded clones, a class.

D | J | V | size | DNA | CDR3
NA | TRBJ2-1 | TRBV29-1 | once | TGCAGCGGCTGGCCGCGGGGCTGGGAAAATGAGCAGTTCTTC | CSGWPRGWENEQFF
TRBD2 | TRBJ2-1 | TRBV7-9 | NA | TGTGCCAGCAGCTTAGTAGGTAGCGGGAGGGACAATGAGCAGTTCTTC | CASSLVGSGRDNEQFF
NA | TRBJ2-1 | TRBV9 | once | TGTGCCAGCAGCGTAGCTCTGGGGGGTTACAATGAGCAGTTCTTC | CASSVALGGYNEQFF
TRBD2 | TRBJ2-1 | TRBV19 | NA | TGTGCCAGTACCTTGCTAGCGGGATCCTACAATGAGCAGTTCTTC | CASTLLAGSYNEQFF
NA | TRBJ2-2 | TRBV6-6 | NA | TGTGCCAGCAGTTACTCCCTAGCAGCAACCGGGGAGCTGTTTTTT | CASSYSLAATGELFF
NA | TRBJ2-7 | TRBV28 | NA | TGTGCCAGCAGCCTCCCCCTGCGCGAGCAGTACTTC | CASSLPLREQYF
NA | TRBJ1-4 | TRBV27 | NA | TGTGCCAGCAGATATCGGGGTGGGGCTGAAAAACTGTTTTTT | CASRYRGGAEKLFF
NA | TRBJ2-7 | TRBV4-3 | NA | TGCGCCAGCAGCCCGGGGACGGCCTCCTACGAGCAGTACTTC | CASSPGTASYEQYF
NA | TRBJ2-1 | TRBV28 | once | TGTGCCACTCGGGACACTACCTACAATGAGCAGTTCTTC | CATRDTTYNEQFF
TRBD2 | TRBJ2-1 | TRBV15 | NA | TGTGCCACCAGCATTCGGACTAGCGGGATATACAATGAGCAGTTCTTC | CATSIRTSGIYNEQFF
NA | TRBJ2-2 | TRBV9 | NA | TGTGCCAGCAGCACCGGACGGATTTTCACCGGGGAGCTGTTTTTT | CASSTGRIFTGELFF
NA | TRBJ2-7 | TRBV27 | NA | TGTGCCAGCACGGGCCGCTTTGGCGAGCAGTACTTC | CASTGRFGEQYF
NA | TRBJ2-7 | TRBV6-6 | NA | TGTGCCAGCAGTTACCCCCGGACAGATACATCCTACGAGCAGTATTTC | CASSYPRTDTSYEQYF
NA | TRBJ2-3 | TRBV27 | NA | TGTGCCAGCAGTTTACTAGGAGATACGCAGTATTTT | CASSLLGDTQYF
NA | TRBJ1-1 | TRBV30 | NA | TGTGCCTGGAGTGACATGACAGGTACTGAAGCTTTCTTT | CAWSDMTGTEAFF
NA | TRBJ2-7 | TRBV28 | NA | TGTGCCAGCAGGGATTTAGGTGGGCCCTACGAGCAGTACTTC | CASRDLGGPYEQYF
NA | TRBJ2-7 | TRBV27 | NA | TGTGCCAGTAAAGACCGGGGCAATTCCTACGAGCAGTACTTC | CASKDRGNSYEQYF
TRBD2 | TRBJ2-5 | TRBV15 | NA | TGTGCCACCAGCCCACGGGGGGGAATCCAAGAGACCCAGTACTTC | CATSPRGGIQETQYF
NA | TRBJ1-2 | TRBV19 | NA | TGTGCCAGTTCAAGCGGGTTCTCGGACACCTTC | CASSSGFSDTF
NA | TRBJ1-5 | TRBV5-4 | few | TGTGCCAGCAGCGATTTTGGGGATCAGCCCCAGCATTTT | CASSDFGDQPQHF